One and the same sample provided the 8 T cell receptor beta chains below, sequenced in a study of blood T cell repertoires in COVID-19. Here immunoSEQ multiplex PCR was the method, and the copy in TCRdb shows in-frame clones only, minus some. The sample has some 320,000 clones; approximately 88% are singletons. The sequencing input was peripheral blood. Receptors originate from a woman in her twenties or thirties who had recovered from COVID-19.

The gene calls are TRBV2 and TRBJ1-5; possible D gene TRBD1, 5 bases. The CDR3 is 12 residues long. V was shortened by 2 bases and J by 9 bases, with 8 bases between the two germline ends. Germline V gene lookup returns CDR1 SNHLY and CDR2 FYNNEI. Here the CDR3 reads CASSEQGRPQHF. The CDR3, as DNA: TGTGCCAGCAGTGAACAGGGAAGGCCCCAGCATTTT.

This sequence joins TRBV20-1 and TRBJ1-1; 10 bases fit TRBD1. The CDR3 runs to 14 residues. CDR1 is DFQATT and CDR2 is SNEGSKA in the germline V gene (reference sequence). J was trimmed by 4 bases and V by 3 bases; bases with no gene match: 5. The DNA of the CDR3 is TGCAGTGCTAGTCCCGGGACAGGGGTCACTGAAGCTTTCTTT. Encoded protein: CSASPGTGVTEAFF.

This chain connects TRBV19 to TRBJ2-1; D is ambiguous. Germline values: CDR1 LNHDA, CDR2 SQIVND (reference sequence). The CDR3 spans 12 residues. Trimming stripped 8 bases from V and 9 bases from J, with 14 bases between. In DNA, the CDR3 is TGTGCCAGTGGGCTTTTGTCAAGTGAGCAGTTCTTC. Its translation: CASGLLSSEQFF.

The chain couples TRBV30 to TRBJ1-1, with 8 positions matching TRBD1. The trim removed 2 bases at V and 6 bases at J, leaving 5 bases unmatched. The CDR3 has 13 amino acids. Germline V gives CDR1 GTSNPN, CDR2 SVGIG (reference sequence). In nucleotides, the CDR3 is TGTGCCTGGAGTCGGACAGGGAAAGCTGAAGCTTTCTTT. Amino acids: CAWSRTGKAEAFF.

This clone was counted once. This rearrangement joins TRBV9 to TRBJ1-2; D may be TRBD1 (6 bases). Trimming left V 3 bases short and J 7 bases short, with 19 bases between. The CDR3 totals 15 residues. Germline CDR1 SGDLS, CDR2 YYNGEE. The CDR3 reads CASSASAGANFGYTF. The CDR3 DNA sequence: TGTGCCAGCAGCGCATCAGCGGGGGCCAATTTTGGCTACACCTTC. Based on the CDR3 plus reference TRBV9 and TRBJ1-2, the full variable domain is DSGVTQTPKHLITATGQRVTLRCSPRSGDLSVYWYQQSLDQGLQFLIQYYNGEERAKGNILERFSAQQFPDLHSELNLSSLELGDSALYFCASSASAGANFGYTFGSGTRLTVV.

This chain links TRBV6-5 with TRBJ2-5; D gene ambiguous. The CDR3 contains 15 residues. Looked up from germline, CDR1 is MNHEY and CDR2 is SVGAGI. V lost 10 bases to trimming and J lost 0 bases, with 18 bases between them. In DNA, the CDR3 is TGTGCCACCCGTGGGTACAGATACAACCAAGAGACCCAGTACTTC. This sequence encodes CATRGYRYNQETQYF.

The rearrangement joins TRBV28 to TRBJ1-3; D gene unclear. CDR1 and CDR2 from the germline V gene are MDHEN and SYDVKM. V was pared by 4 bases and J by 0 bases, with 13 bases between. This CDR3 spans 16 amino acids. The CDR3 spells CASSWPRGFSGNTIYF. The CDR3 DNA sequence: TGTGCCAGCAGTTGGCCTCGCGGGTTCTCTGGAAACACCATATATTTT.

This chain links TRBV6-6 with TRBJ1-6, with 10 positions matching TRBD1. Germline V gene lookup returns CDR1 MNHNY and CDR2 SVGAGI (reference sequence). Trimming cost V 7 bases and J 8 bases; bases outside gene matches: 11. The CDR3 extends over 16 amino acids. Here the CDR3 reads CASITRDRGNYSPLHF. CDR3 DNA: TGTGCCAGCATTACCCGGGACAGGGGAAATTATTCACCCCTCCACTTT.